The clone carrying this T cell receptor (beta chain) showed up many times. One junction end disagrees with the germline gene, perhaps due to a read error. Germline V gene data show CDR1 as SEHNR and CDR2 as FQNEAQ (reference sequence). This CDR3 spans 12 amino acids. These data come from a study of T cells in Graves' hyperthyroidism and ophthalmopathy. The investigators amplified TCR beta CDR3 regions from RNA transcripts. With the HTBI primer set, the TCR CDR3 went through a first round of RT-PCR. TCRdb re-analysed the multiplex PCR reads in MiXCR, keeping a single row per CDR3 protein. The sample consists of fewer than 500,000 distinct CDR3 sequences, over 12% of them appearing once.

The receptor was isolated from a man between 18 and 29 years old with Graves' ophthalmopathy. The chain recombines TRBV7-9 with TRBJ1-5, with D perhaps matching TRBD1 (5 bases). Sequences were obtained from blood. The CDR3 here is CASSLGVQPQHF. CDR3 nucleotide sequence: TGTGCCAGCAGTTTAGGGGTTCAGCCCCAGCATTTT.